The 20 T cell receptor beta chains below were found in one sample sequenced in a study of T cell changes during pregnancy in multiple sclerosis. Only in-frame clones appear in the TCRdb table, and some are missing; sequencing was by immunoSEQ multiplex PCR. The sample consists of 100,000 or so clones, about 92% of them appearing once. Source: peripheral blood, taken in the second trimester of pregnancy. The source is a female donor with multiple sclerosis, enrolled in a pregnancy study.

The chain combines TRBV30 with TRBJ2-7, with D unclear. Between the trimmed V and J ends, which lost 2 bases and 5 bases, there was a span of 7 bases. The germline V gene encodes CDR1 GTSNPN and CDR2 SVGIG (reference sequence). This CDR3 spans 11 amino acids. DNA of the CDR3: TGTGCCTGGAGTAGAGCGAACGAGCAGTACTTC. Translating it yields CAWSRANEQYF.

Here the CDR3 DNA reads TGTGCCAGCAGCGAAGGAACCGGGACAGGGGATTCACCCCTCCACTTT. This gives the protein CASSEGTGTGDSPLHF. The chain uses TRBV7-9 and TRBJ1-6; 10 nucleotides line up with TRBD1. Per germline, CDR1 SEHNR and CDR2 FQNEAQ (reference sequence). The V gene end was trimmed by 5 bases and the J gene end by 8 bases; junction bases not matched to a gene: 9. This CDR3 is 16 amino acids long.

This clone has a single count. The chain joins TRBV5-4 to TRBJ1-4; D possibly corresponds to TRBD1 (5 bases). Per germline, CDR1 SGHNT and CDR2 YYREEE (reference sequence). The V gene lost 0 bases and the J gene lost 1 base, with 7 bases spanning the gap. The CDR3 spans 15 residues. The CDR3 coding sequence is TGTGCCAGCAGCTTGGGGGGCGGAACTAATGAAAAACTGTTTTTT. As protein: CASSLGGGTNEKLFF. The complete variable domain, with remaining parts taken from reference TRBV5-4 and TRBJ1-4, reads ETGVTQSPTHLIKTRGQQVTLRCSSQSGHNTVSWYQQALGQGPQFIFQYYREEENGRGNFPPRFSGLQFPNYSSELNVNALELDDSALYLCASSLGGGTNEKLFFGSGTQLSVL.

CDR3 in DNA: TGTGCCAGCAGCTTGTTCGGGACAGGGGGCTACGAGCAGTACTTC. Translated: CASSLFGTGGYEQYF. The rearrangement uses TRBV5-8 and TRBJ2-7; 11 bases fit TRBD1. The CDR3 extends over 15 amino acids. Germline values: CDR1 SGHTS, CDR2 YDEGEE. Unmatched junction bases numbered 3, after V lost 1 base and J lost 3 bases.

The CDR3 DNA follows: TGTGCCAGCAGCCTGGGACTAGCGGGAGAGGGTGAGCAGTTCTTC. Amino acids: CASSLGLAGEGEQFF. The J gene is TRBJ2-1, the V gene TRBV9; 14 bases are shared with TRBD2. The CDR3 contains 15 residues. V gave up 4 bases and J gave up 9 bases; unmatched junction bases: 6. Germline V CDR1 and CDR2: SGDLS, YYNGEE.

CDR3 protein: CASRYSGRLAEQFF. In DNA, the CDR3 is TGTGCCAGTAGATATAGCGGGAGACTGGCTGAGCAGTTCTTC. The chain uses TRBV19 and TRBJ2-1; 9 bases map to TRBD2. V shed 6 bases, J shed 9 bases, and the junction held 9 bases outside the gene matches. The CDR3 spans 14 residues. Germline CDR1 LNHDA, CDR2 SQIVND (reference sequence).

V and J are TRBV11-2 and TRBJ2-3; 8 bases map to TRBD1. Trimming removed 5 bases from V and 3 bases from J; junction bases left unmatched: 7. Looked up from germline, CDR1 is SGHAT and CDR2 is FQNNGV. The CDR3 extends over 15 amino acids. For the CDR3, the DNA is TGTGCCAGCAGCACAACGACAGGGGCAACAGATACGCAGTATTTT. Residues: CASSTTTGATDTQYF.

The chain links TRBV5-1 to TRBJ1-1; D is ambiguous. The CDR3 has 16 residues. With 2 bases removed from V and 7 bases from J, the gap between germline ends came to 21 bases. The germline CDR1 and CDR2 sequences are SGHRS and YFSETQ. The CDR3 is CASSFSFDLGVSEAFF. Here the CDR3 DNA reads TGCGCCAGCAGCTTTTCGTTCGATCTCGGGGTTAGTGAAGCTTTCTTT.

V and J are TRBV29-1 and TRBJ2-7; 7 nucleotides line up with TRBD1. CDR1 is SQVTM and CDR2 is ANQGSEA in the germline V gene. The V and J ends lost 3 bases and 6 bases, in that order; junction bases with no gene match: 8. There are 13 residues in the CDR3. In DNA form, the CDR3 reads TGCAGCGTTGAGGCAGGGGGTTACGGCGAGCAGTACTTC. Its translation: CSVEAGGYGEQYF.

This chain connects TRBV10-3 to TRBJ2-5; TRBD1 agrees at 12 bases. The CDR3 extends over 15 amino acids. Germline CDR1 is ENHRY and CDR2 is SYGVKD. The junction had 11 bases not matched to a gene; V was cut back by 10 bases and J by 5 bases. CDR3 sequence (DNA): TGTGCCACCGGTACGGGACAGGGGGCAGCGGAGACCCAGTACTTC. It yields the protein CATGTGQGAAETQYF.

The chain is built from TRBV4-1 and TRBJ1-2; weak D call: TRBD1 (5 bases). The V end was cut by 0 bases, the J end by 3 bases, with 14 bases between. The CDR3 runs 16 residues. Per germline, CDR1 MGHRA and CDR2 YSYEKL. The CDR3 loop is CASSQEDGRGYYGYTF. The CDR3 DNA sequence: TGCGCCAGCAGCCAAGAAGATGGGAGGGGATACTATGGCTACACCTTC.

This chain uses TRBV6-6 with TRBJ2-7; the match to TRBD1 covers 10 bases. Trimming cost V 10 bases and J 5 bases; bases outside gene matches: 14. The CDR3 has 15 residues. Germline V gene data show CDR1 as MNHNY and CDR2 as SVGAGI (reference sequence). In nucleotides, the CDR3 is TGTGCCACTTCTTCCCGGGACAGGGGAACACACGAGCAGTACTTC. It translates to CATSSRDRGTHEQYF.

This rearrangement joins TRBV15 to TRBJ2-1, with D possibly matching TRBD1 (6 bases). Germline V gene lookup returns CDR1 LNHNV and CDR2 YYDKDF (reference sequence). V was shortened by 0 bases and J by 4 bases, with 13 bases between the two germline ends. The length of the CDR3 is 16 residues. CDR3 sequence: CATSRETGNLYNEQFF. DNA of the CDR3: TGTGCCACCAGCAGAGAGACAGGAAACCTTTACAATGAGCAGTTCTTC.

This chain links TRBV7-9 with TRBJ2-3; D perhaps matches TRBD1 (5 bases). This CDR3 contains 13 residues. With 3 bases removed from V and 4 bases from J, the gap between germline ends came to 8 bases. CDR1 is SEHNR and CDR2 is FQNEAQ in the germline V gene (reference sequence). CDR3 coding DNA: TGTGCCAGCAGCTTCCTAGGGGCAGATACGCAGTATTTT. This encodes CASSFLGADTQYF.

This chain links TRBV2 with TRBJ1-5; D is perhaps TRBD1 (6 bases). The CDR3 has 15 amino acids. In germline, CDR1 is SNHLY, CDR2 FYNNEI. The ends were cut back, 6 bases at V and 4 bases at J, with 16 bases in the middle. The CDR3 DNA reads TGTGCCAGCAGCCTAAACAGGGCAGGGAATCAGCCCCAGCATTTT. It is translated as CASSLNRAGNQPQHF.

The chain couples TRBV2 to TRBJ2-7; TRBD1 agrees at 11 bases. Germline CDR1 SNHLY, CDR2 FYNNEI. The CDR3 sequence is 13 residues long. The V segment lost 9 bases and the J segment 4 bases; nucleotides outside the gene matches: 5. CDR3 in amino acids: CARARDRGYEQYF. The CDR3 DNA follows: TGTGCCAGGGCAAGGGACAGGGGGTACGAGCAGTACTTC.

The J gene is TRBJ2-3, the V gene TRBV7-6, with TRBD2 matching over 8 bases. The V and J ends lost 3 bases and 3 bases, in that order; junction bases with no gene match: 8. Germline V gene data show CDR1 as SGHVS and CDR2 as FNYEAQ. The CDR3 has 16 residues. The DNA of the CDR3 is TGTGCCAGCAGCTTGGGAGCGGGGGAACTGACAGATACGCAGTATTTT. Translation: CASSLGAGELTDTQYF.

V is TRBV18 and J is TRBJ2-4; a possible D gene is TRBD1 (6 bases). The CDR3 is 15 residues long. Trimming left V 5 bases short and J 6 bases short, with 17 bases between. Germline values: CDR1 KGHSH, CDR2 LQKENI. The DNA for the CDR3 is TGTGCCAGCTCATCTGACGCAGGGGTACGAAACATTCAGTACTTC. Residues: CASSSDAGVRNIQYF. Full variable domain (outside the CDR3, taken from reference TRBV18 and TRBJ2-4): NAGVMQNPRHLVRRRGQEARLRCSPMKGHSHVYWYRQLPEEGLKFMVYLQKENIIDESGMPKERFSAEFPKEGPSILRIQQVVRGDSAAYFCASSSDAGVRNIQYFGAGTRLSVL.

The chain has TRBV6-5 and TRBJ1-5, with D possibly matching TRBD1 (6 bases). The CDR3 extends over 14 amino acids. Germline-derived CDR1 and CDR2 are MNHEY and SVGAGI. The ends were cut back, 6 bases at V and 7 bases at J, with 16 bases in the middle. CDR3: CASRTMRGSQPQHF. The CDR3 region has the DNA TGTGCCAGCAGGACGATGAGGGGGTCGCAGCCCCAGCATTTT.

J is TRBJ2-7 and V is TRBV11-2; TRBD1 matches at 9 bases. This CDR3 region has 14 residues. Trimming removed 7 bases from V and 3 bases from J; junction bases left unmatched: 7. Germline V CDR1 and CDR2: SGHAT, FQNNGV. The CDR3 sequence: CASNYRGQGYEQYF. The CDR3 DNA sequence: TGTGCCAGCAACTACCGGGGACAGGGCTACGAGCAGTACTTC.